The 20 T cell receptor beta chains presented below share a single source sample, sequenced in a study of regulatory T cells in long-lasting Graves disease. Researchers made TCR beta libraries by using iRepertoire HTBI primers and running Arm-PCR on CDR3 regions. TCRdb reanalysed the multiplex PCR reads using MiXCR and keeps one entry per CDR3 protein. The table records about 460,000 distinct CDR3 sequences, about 22% of them present only once. Regarding time point: persistent/refractory GD, antithyroid drugs over 5 years with positive TRAb. RNA isolated from PBMCs was used to make the TCR library. Sequences were derived from peripheral blood mononuclear cells (PBMCs), sampled when the disease was refractory, from a patient treated with antithyroid drugs. The receptors were gathered from a female donor with Graves disease.

The chain is built from TRBV24-1 and TRBJ2-2; 9 bases map to TRBD1. The CDR3 length is 16 residues. CDR1 is KGHDR, CDR2 SFDVKD, per germline. Trimming cost V 3 bases and J 6 bases; bases outside gene matches: 7. CDR3 sequence reads: CATSDPGQGSPGELFF. CDR3 nucleotide sequence: TGTGCCACCAGTGATCCGGGACAGGGTTCCCCCGGGGAGCTGTTTTTT.

In its sample, this clonotype was seen many times. The chain employs TRBV6-1 and TRBJ1-1; D gene unclear. Deletions cut 6 bases from V and 3 bases from J, with 14 bases between. CDR1 is MNHNS and CDR2 is SASEGT in the germline V gene. CDR3 size: 14 residues. The DNA for the CDR3 is TGTGCCAGCAGACCAAGGGAAGCGCACACTGAAGCTTTCTTT. Protein: CASRPREAHTEAFF.

J is TRBJ2-1 and V is TRBV7-2, with D possibly matching TRBD2 (5 bases). The CDR3 is 14 amino acids. Germline CDR1 reads SGHTA; CDR2 reads FQGNSA. Trimming removed 1 base from V and 6 bases from J, with 10 bases in between. Written as DNA, the CDR3 is TGTGCCAGCAGCTTAGTCGTTCGGGGCAATGAGCAGTTCTTC. Its protein is CASSLVVRGNEQFF. Drawing the rest from reference TRBV7-2 and TRBJ2-1, the complete variable domain is GAGVSQSPSNKVTEKGKDVELRCDPISGHTALYWYRQSLGQGLEFLIYFQGNSAPDKSGLPSDRFSAERTGGSVSTLTIQRTQQEDSAVYLCASSLVVRGNEQFFGPGTRLTVL.

This clonotype has just a few counts. The gene calls are TRBV27 and TRBJ2-2, with D perhaps matching TRBD1 (5 bases). Trimming took 0 bases from V and 5 from J, leaving 10 bases between them. The CDR3 runs 15 residues. CDR1 is MNHEY, CDR2 SMNVEV, per germline (reference sequence). The CDR3 is CASSLSSGKTGELFF. The CDR3 DNA sequence: TGTGCCAGCAGTTTATCTTCAGGGAAGACCGGGGAGCTGTTTTTT.

In this sample, this clonotype turned up once. A read error may explain this, as a much larger clone is one base away. The CDR3 does not end in the conserved phenylalanine or tryptophan, so this is likely a read error. V and J are TRBV29-1 and TRBJ2-7; the D gene is possibly TRBD1 (6 bases). V lost 4 bases, J lost 4 bases, and 17 bases lay in between. Per the germline V gene, CDR1 is SQVTM and CDR2 is ANQGSEA. The CDR3 sequence is 14 residues long. The CDR3: CSVVGQRGDYEQYL. Written as DNA, the CDR3 is TGCAGCGTTGTAGGACAGCGAGGGGATTACGAGCAGTACCTC.

The CDR3 spells CSVADSRSYEQYF. In DNA, the CDR3 is TGCAGCGTTGCGGACAGCCGATCCTACGAGCAGTACTTC. J is TRBJ2-7 and V is TRBV29-1, with D perhaps TRBD1 (6 bases). The CDR3 sequence is 13 residues long. Deletions cut 4 bases from V and 1 base from J, with 11 bases between. Germline loops: CDR1 SQVTM, CDR2 ANQGSEA.

This clonotype was counted ten times or more. The chain recombines TRBV28 with TRBJ1-2; maybe TRBD1 (5 bases). Trimming pared 6 bases from V and 6 bases from J, leaving 14 bases between. From germline, CDR1 is MDHEN and CDR2 SYDVKM. The CDR3 contains 13 residues. The CDR3 DNA reads as TGTGCCAGCAGGGATCCAGGGTTTGATGGCTACACCTTC. Its translation: CASRDPGFDGYTF.

There are a few counts of this clonotype. This rearrangement joins TRBV5-6 to TRBJ1-5; possibly TRBD1 for D (6 bases). Trimming removed 0 bases at V and 4 bases at J, with 14 bases between. From germline, CDR1 is SGHDT and CDR2 YYEEEE. The length of the CDR3 is 16 residues. The DNA of the CDR3 is TGTGCCAGCAGCTTGGCCTTGCCAGGGGATAATCAGCCCCAGCATTTT. It codes for CASSLALPGDNQPQHF.

There are a few counts of this clonotype. The V gene is TRBV7-2, the J gene TRBJ1-5; 11 bases agree with TRBD1. This CDR3 comprises 20 residues. Germline assignment: CDR1 SGHTA and CDR2 FQGNSA. V was clipped by 2 bases and J by 2 bases; unmatched bases: 14. The CDR3 DNA reads TGTGCCAGCAGCTTACCCCCCTGGGACAGGGGGGCCCGTGGCAATCAGCCCCAGCATTTT. Its protein is CASSLPPWDRGARGNQPQHF.

V gene TRBV18 combines with J gene TRBJ1-1; D is unclear. V dropped 4 bases and J dropped 0 bases, with 12 bases sitting between them. CDR1 is KGHSH, CDR2 LQKENI, per germline. CDR3 length equals 15 residues. The CDR3 DNA reads as TGTGCCAGCTCACTCCTAGACACGGTGAACACTGAAGCTTTCTTT. This gives the protein CASSLLDTVNTEAFF.

For this clonotype: Being one base from a much bigger clone, this may be a read error. This rearrangement joins TRBV28 to TRBJ1-1; TRBD1 matches at 9 bases. CDR3 length equals 13 residues. The germline V gene has CDR1 MDHEN and CDR2 SYDVKM. The CDR3 protein is CAGSPPGTGEAFF. CDR3 bases: TGTGCCGGCAGCCCCCCGGGGACAGGGGAAGCTTTCTTT.

This clonotype was counted many times. The chain combines TRBV6-2 or TRBV6-3 with TRBJ2-7, with D perhaps TRBD1 or TRBD2 (5 bases each). Looked up from germline, CDR1 is MNHEY and CDR2 is SVGEGT. The CDR3 has 17 residues. Between the trimmed V and J ends, which lost 0 bases and 4 bases, there was a span of 19 bases. CDR3 nucleotides: TGTGCCAGCAGTTACTCGTCAAACGGGGACCCCCTATACGAGCAGTACTTC. This translates into CASSYSSNGDPLYEQYF.

This clonotype was picked up many times. The chain is built from TRBV7-3 and TRBJ1-6, with 9 bases fitting TRBD1. Germline CDR1 is SGHTA and CDR2 is FQGTGA. The CDR3 is 16 amino acids. The junction had 4 bases not matched to a gene; V was cut back by 0 bases and J by 7 bases. The CDR3 DNA sequence: TGTGCCAGCAGCTTAACAGGAGACAGGGGGAATTCACCCCTCCACTTT. Protein product: CASSLTGDRGNSPLHF.

CDR3 DNA: TGTGCCAGCAAGGTCGCGGGATCTGGGGCCAACGTCCTGACTTTC. It yields the protein CASKVAGSGANVLTF. The chain combines TRBV7-3 with TRBJ2-6, with D perhaps TRBD2 (6 bases). Per the germline V gene, CDR1 is SGHTA and CDR2 is FQGTGA. The V gene lost 7 bases and the J gene lost 1 base, with 11 bases spanning the gap. This CDR3 contains 15 residues.

This clonotype came up a few times. This chain uses TRBV6-2 or TRBV6-3 with TRBJ1-6, with a possible D match to TRBD1 (5 bases). The V gene's germline CDR1 is MNHEY and CDR2 SVGEGT. V lost 4 bases and J 5 bases, leaving 12 bases between the germline ends. The CDR3 sequence is 15 residues long. The DNA for the CDR3 is TGTGCCAGCAGTTTTATAACAGGAGATAATTCACCCCTCCACTTT. It is translated as CASSFITGDNSPLHF.

The chain links TRBV7-2 to TRBJ2-7; 11 nucleotides agree with TRBD1. Looked up from germline, CDR1 is SGHTA and CDR2 is FQGNSA. The junction had 14 bases not matched to a gene; V was cut back by 4 bases and J by 3 bases. This CDR3 contains 18 residues. This chain's CDR3 is CASSSAPTGTGGNYEQYF. In DNA form, the CDR3 reads TGTGCCAGCAGCTCAGCTCCAACCGGGACAGGGGGGAACTACGAGCAGTACTTC.

This clonotype was detected ten times or more. This chain uses TRBV29-1 with TRBJ1-1; 9 bases agree with TRBD1. Trimming removed 3 bases from V and 0 bases from J; junction bases left unmatched: 8. This CDR3 is built from 16 residues. Per the germline V gene, CDR1 is SQVTM and CDR2 is ANQGSEA. The CDR3 here is CSVDPGQGMVNTEAFF. CDR3 coding DNA: TGCAGCGTTGACCCGGGACAGGGTATGGTGAACACTGAAGCTTTCTTT.

This clonotype was counted between two and nine times. This rearrangement joins TRBV7-2 to TRBJ1-6; D is uncertain. CDR1 and CDR2 from the germline V gene are SGHTA and FQGNSA. The CDR3 is made up of 16 amino acids. The ends were cut back, 1 base at V and 7 bases at J, with 14 bases in the middle. CDR3 DNA: TGTGCCAGCAGCTTAGTGCCAAGCCGCTTCAATTCACCCCTCCACTTT. Amino acid sequence: CASSLVPSRFNSPLHF.

The table lists this clonotype with a few counts. The CDR3 DNA reads as TGTGCCAGTAGTAGGGCGGACAGGGTTAGTGGCTACACCTTC. Protein: CASSRADRVSGYTF. The chain uses TRBV19 and TRBJ1-2, with TRBD1 matching over 8 bases. V shed 4 bases and J 7 bases; nucleotides not matched to a gene: 8. The CDR3 is 14 amino acids. From germline, CDR1 is LNHDA and CDR2 SQIVND (reference sequence). Looking up the rest from reference TRBV19 and TRBJ1-2 gives the full variable domain: DGGITQSPKYLFRKEGQNVTLSCEQNLNHDAMYWYRQDPGQGLRLIYYSQIVNDFQKGDIAEGYSVSREKKESFPLTVTSAQKNPTAFYLCASSRADRVSGYTFGSGTRLTVV.

In this sample, this clonotype turned up a few times. The DNA for the CDR3 is TGTGCCAGCAGTTTACCAGGGTCCGCCCGGCCCGAGCAGTACTTC. It codes for CASSLPGSARPEQYF. The V call is TRBV27, the J call TRBJ2-7, with D possibly being TRBD1 (5 bases). Between the trimmed V and J ends, which lost 2 bases and 6 bases, there was a span of 17 bases. This CDR3 spans 15 amino acids. CDR1 MNHEY and CDR2 SMNVEV come from the germline V gene (reference sequence).